This T cell receptor (beta chain) was captured by sequencing in a study of CD4 and CD8 cells across lung adenocarcinoma regions. Unmatched junction bases numbered 10, after V lost 6 bases and J lost 0 bases. Germline values: CDR1 MNHEY, CDR2 SMNVEV (reference sequence). The CDR3 has 17 amino acids. TCRdb re-derived calls from the PCR reads in MiXCR, one entry per CDR3 protein. The sample records 12,000 or so distinct CDR3 sequences, 47% being singletons. Localized lung adenocarcinoma, a non-small cell lung cancer, affected the donors. By frequency in the sample, this clonotype is medium-sized. This receptor was obtained from a male donor with lung adenocarcinoma. The CD4 and CD8 labels of this study may be unreliable. The V and J genes are TRBV27 and TRBJ2-3; 9 bases are a match to TRBD2. The source material was CD8+ T cells from the margin of a lung tumor. In DNA form, the CDR3 reads TGTGCCAGCAGATTTAGGGCTAGCGGGACTAGCACAGATACGCAGTATTTT. This codes for CASRFRASGTSTDTQYF.